These T cell receptor beta chains were read from a single sample in a study of shared clonotypes between healthy human individuals. The repertoire was sequenced with immunoSEQ multiplex PCR; TCRdb's copy has only in-frame clones and lacks some. The sample has some 2,400,000 clones, more than 90% seen once. The sequencing sample was made of naive CD4+ T cells sorted from blood. These receptors all come from a man younger than 35 in good health. CDR3s include the opening cysteine and the closing phenylalanine or tryptophan. Fields, in order: D gene, V gene, CDR3 length, clone size, J gene, CDR3 DNA, CDR3 protein. A D gene is named only where the DNA matches it firmly. Expanded clones get a size class; other rows say once, few or many, or leave the size out.

d_call: TRBD1; v_call: TRBV10-1; cdr3_length: 14; clone_size: few; j_call: TRBJ2-7; cdr3_nt: TGCGCCAGCAGTGAGTCGTCAGGGGGCGGCGAGCAGTACTTC; cdr3_aa: CASSESSGGGEQYF
d_call: .; v_call: TRBV7-2; cdr3_length: 16; clone_size: .; j_call: TRBJ2-1; cdr3_nt: TGTGCCAGCAGCTTAGGGGCGGGCGGAGGGTACAATGAGCAGTTCTTC; cdr3_aa: CASSLGAGGGYNEQFF
d_call: TRBD2; v_call: TRBV6-5; cdr3_length: 15; clone_size: .; j_call: TRBJ2-1; cdr3_nt: TGTGCCAGCAGTTTCGTAGCGGGGGCCGGGAATGAGCAGTTCTTC; cdr3_aa: CASSFVAGAGNEQFF
d_call: .; v_call: TRBV7-7; cdr3_length: 15; clone_size: .; j_call: TRBJ1-3; cdr3_nt: TGTGCTAGCAGCTTAGCGTACGGACCTGGAAACACCATATATTTT; cdr3_aa: CASSLAYGPGNTIYF
d_call: .; v_call: TRBV11-2; cdr3_length: 14; clone_size: .; j_call: TRBJ2-7; cdr3_nt: TGTGCCAGCAGCCGCCGGGACAAGAACTACGAGCAGTACTTC; cdr3_aa: CASSRRDKNYEQYF
d_call: TRBD2; v_call: TRBV7-9; cdr3_length: 13; clone_size: once; j_call: TRBJ2-1; cdr3_nt: TGTGCCAGCAGCTTAGGGACTAGCAATGAGCAGTTCTTC; cdr3_aa: CASSLGTSNEQFF
d_call: TRBD2; v_call: TRBV9; cdr3_length: 15; clone_size: .; j_call: TRBJ2-1; cdr3_nt: TGTGCCAGCAGCGTACTAGGACTAGCGGGGAATGAGCAGTTCTTC; cdr3_aa: CASSVLGLAGNEQFF
d_call: .; v_call: TRBV19; cdr3_length: 13; clone_size: once; j_call: TRBJ1-2; cdr3_nt: TGTGCCAGTAGTATAGATCGCGAGTATGGCTACACCTTC; cdr3_aa: CASSIDREYGYTF
d_call: .; v_call: TRBV6-1; cdr3_length: 13; clone_size: once; j_call: TRBJ1-1; cdr3_nt: TGTGCCAGCAGTGAATGGATGGGTACTGAAGCTTTCTTT; cdr3_aa: CASSEWMGTEAFF
d_call: TRBD1; v_call: TRBV5-6; cdr3_length: 14; clone_size: .; j_call: TRBJ1-6; cdr3_nt: TGTGCCAGCAGCTTAGCACAGGGGAATTCACCCCTCCACTTT; cdr3_aa: CASSLAQGNSPLHF
d_call: .; v_call: TRBV2; cdr3_length: 11; clone_size: .; j_call: TRBJ2-5; cdr3_nt: TGTGCCAGCAGTGAAACGTCGACCCAGTACTTC; cdr3_aa: CASSETSTQYF
d_call: .; v_call: TRBV19; cdr3_length: 13; clone_size: once; j_call: TRBJ2-7; cdr3_nt: TGTGCCAGTAGTATAAATGTACAGTACGAGCAGTACTTC; cdr3_aa: CASSINVQYEQYF
d_call: .; v_call: TRBV5-1; cdr3_length: 15; clone_size: .; j_call: TRBJ2-2; cdr3_nt: TGCGCCAGCAGCTTTTCACAGGCAGTCGCCGGGGAGCTGTTTTTT; cdr3_aa: CASSFSQAVAGELFF
d_call: TRBD1; v_call: TRBV2; cdr3_length: 17; clone_size: .; j_call: TRBJ2-7; cdr3_nt: TGTGCCAGCAGTATCCTTCAGGAGGGGACAGGGGACACCGGGCAGTACTTC; cdr3_aa: CASSILQEGTGDTGQYF
d_call: TRBD1; v_call: TRBV27; cdr3_length: 14; clone_size: .; j_call: TRBJ1-6; cdr3_nt: TGTGCCAGCGGTCCGGGACAGGTTAATTCACCCCTCCACTTT; cdr3_aa: CASGPGQVNSPLHF
d_call: TRBD1; v_call: TRBV6-5; cdr3_length: 15; clone_size: .; j_call: TRBJ2-7; cdr3_nt: TGTGCCAGCAGTTACTTTGGACAGGGCGCCTACGAGCAGTACTTC; cdr3_aa: CASSYFGQGAYEQYF
d_call: .; v_call: TRBV6-5; cdr3_length: 14; clone_size: .; j_call: TRBJ2-5; cdr3_nt: TGTGCCAGCAAAGGACAGGGTTCGGGGGGGACCCAGTACTTC; cdr3_aa: CASKGQGSGGTQYF
d_call: .; v_call: TRBV5-1; cdr3_length: 15; clone_size: .; j_call: TRBJ2-7; cdr3_nt: TGCGCCAGCAGCTCCGGCGGAACCTACCCCTACGAGCAGTACTTC; cdr3_aa: CASSSGGTYPYEQYF
d_call: TRBD1; v_call: TRBV5-5; cdr3_length: 13; clone_size: .; j_call: TRBJ2-7; cdr3_nt: TGTGCCAGCAGCCACGACAGGGACTACGAGCAGTACTTC; cdr3_aa: CASSHDRDYEQYF
d_call: .; v_call: TRBV4-1; cdr3_length: 17; clone_size: .; j_call: TRBJ1-5; cdr3_nt: TGCGCCAGCAGCCAAGGCCCCCCGGGGCCGAACAATCAGCCCCAGCATTTT; cdr3_aa: CASSQGPPGPNNQPQHF
d_call: .; v_call: TRBV7-3; cdr3_length: 13; clone_size: .; j_call: TRBJ1-3; cdr3_nt: TGTGCCAGCAGCATCGACAGTGGAAACACCATATATTTT; cdr3_aa: CASSIDSGNTIYF
d_call: TRBD1; v_call: TRBV5-1; cdr3_length: 14; clone_size: .; j_call: TRBJ2-7; cdr3_nt: TGCGCCAGCAGCGGGGGACAGGGGGTACACGAGCAGTACTTC; cdr3_aa: CASSGGQGVHEQYF
d_call: TRBD1; v_call: TRBV2; cdr3_length: 15; clone_size: .; j_call: TRBJ1-5; cdr3_nt: TGTGCCAGCAGTGCCGGACAGGGGGGAAGTCAGCCCCAGCATTTT; cdr3_aa: CASSAGQGGSQPQHF
d_call: TRBD1; v_call: TRBV28; cdr3_length: 16; clone_size: .; j_call: TRBJ1-5; cdr3_nt: TGTGCCAGCAGGATAGGGACAGGGAGGGGCAATCAGCCCCAGCATTTT; cdr3_aa: CASRIGTGRGNQPQHF
d_call: .; v_call: TRBV4-2; cdr3_length: 16; clone_size: .; j_call: TRBJ2-3; cdr3_nt: TGTGCCAGCAGCCCAAGTAGGTGGGGGGCGACAGATACGCAGTATTTT; cdr3_aa: CASSPSRWGATDTQYF
d_call: .; v_call: TRBV12-2; cdr3_length: 17; clone_size: .; j_call: TRBJ2-4; cdr3_nt: TGTGCAAGTCGACCGCGGACTTCGCCTCGTTTAAAAAACATTCAGTACTTC; cdr3_aa: CASRPRTSPRLKNIQYF
d_call: TRBD2; v_call: TRBV6-1; cdr3_length: 15; clone_size: once; j_call: TRBJ2-7; cdr3_nt: TGTGCCAGCAGAAACCCTGGGACTAGCGGGAGTTATCAGTACTTC; cdr3_aa: CASRNPGTSGSYQYF
d_call: .; v_call: TRBV5-1; cdr3_length: 14; clone_size: .; j_call: TRBJ1-5; cdr3_nt: TGCGCCAGCAGTCCGGGAAATAGCAATCAGCCCCAGCATTTT; cdr3_aa: CASSPGNSNQPQHF
d_call: .; v_call: TRBV5-4; cdr3_length: 13; clone_size: .; j_call: TRBJ2-7; cdr3_nt: TGTGCCAGCAGCCTAGGGACTCTTTACGAGCAGTACTTC; cdr3_aa: CASSLGTLYEQYF
d_call: .; v_call: TRBV7-9; cdr3_length: 13; clone_size: .; j_call: TRBJ2-3; cdr3_nt: TGTGCCAGCAGCTCCACTGCCCCGGATACGCAGTATTTT; cdr3_aa: CASSSTAPDTQYF
d_call: TRBD1; v_call: TRBV7-6; cdr3_length: 15; clone_size: .; j_call: TRBJ1-4; cdr3_nt: TGTGCCAGCAGCTTAGATGACAGGGGAGATGAAAAACTGTTTTTT; cdr3_aa: CASSLDDRGDEKLFF
d_call: TRBD1; v_call: TRBV5-6; cdr3_length: 15; clone_size: .; j_call: TRBJ1-3; cdr3_nt: TGTGCCAGCAGCGCCAGGGGGTCGGCTGGAAACACCATATATTTT; cdr3_aa: CASSARGSAGNTIYF
d_call: .; v_call: TRBV7-9; cdr3_length: 14; clone_size: .; j_call: TRBJ1-1; cdr3_nt: TGTGCCAGCAGCCCCGACAGTGTGAACACTGAAGCTTTCTTT; cdr3_aa: CASSPDSVNTEAFF
d_call: .; v_call: TRBV5-4; cdr3_length: 14; clone_size: .; j_call: TRBJ1-2; cdr3_nt: TGTGCCAGCAGCGGAGGACTTCTCCCCTATGGCTACACCTTC; cdr3_aa: CASSGGLLPYGYTF
d_call: .; v_call: TRBV2; cdr3_length: 14; clone_size: .; j_call: TRBJ2-2; cdr3_nt: TGTGCCAGCATCACTAGCTTTACCGCCGGGGAGCTGTTTTTT; cdr3_aa: CASITSFTAGELFF
d_call: .; v_call: TRBV5-6; cdr3_length: 11; clone_size: .; j_call: TRBJ2-7; cdr3_nt: TGTGCCAGCAGCTTGGCGGGGGATCGGTACTTC; cdr3_aa: CASSLAGDRYF
d_call: .; v_call: TRBV6-6; cdr3_length: 13; clone_size: .; j_call: TRBJ2-7; cdr3_nt: TGTGCCAGCAGTGGCGGACAGTCCTACGAGCAGTACTTC; cdr3_aa: CASSGGQSYEQYF
d_call: .; v_call: TRBV29-1; cdr3_length: 12; clone_size: once; j_call: TRBJ1-1; cdr3_nt: TGCAGCGTTGCCGGGGGTGGGACTGAAGCTTTCTTT; cdr3_aa: CSVAGGGTEAFF
d_call: .; v_call: TRBV6-5; cdr3_length: 13; clone_size: .; j_call: TRBJ2-3; cdr3_nt: TGTGCCAGCAGTTACTCCCGGGAGTTTACGCAGTATTTT; cdr3_aa: CASSYSREFTQYF
d_call: TRBD1; v_call: TRBV19; cdr3_length: 15; clone_size: .; j_call: TRBJ2-7; cdr3_nt: TGTGCCAGTCGGTCCCCGGGACAGAGCTCCTACGAGCAGTACTTC; cdr3_aa: CASRSPGQSSYEQYF
d_call: TRBD1; v_call: TRBV6-1; cdr3_length: 15; clone_size: .; j_call: TRBJ1-2; cdr3_nt: TGTGCCAGCAGAGTGACAGGGGGCATAGGGAGTGGCTACACCTTC; cdr3_aa: CASRVTGGIGSGYTF
d_call: .; v_call: TRBV9; cdr3_length: 13; clone_size: .; j_call: TRBJ1-4; cdr3_nt: TGTGCCAGCAGCGTAGGGACCGCCGAAAAACTGTTTTTT; cdr3_aa: CASSVGTAEKLFF